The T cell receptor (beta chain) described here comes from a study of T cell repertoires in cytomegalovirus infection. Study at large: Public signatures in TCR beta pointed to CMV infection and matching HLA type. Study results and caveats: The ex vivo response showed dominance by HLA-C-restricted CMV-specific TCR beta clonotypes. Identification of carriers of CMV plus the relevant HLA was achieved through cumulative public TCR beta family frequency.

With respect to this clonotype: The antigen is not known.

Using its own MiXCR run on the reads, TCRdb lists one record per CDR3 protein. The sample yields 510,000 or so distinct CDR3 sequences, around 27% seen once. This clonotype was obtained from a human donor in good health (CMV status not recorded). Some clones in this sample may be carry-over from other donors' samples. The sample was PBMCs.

CDR3 nucleotide sequence: TGTGCCAGCAGTGTTGCCGGGGATCGGGGCACAGATACGCAGTATTTT. It specifies CASSVAGDRGTDTQYF. The chain recombines TRBV2 with TRBJ2-3; tentative D call: TRBD2 (5 bases). This CDR3 comprises 16 residues. The V gene's germline CDR1 is SNHLY and CDR2 FYNNEI. V was pared by 4 bases and J by 1 base, with 15 bases between.